The 14 T cell receptor beta chains presented below share a single source sample, sequenced in a study of T cells in tuberculosis. Time point defined: new active TB diagnosis, blood taken before or within 7 days of starting treatment. Data came from immunoSEQ multiplex PCR; TCRdb stores just in-frame clones and leaves some out. Of 25,000 to 35,000 clones listed, roughly 85% are singletons. Here the sequenced sample was PBMCs, taken at tuberculosis diagnosis. These receptors came from an adult with tuberculosis.

The genes are TRBV4-1 and TRBJ2-3, with TRBD1 matching 9 bases. The trim removed 1 base at V and 1 base at J, leaving 6 bases unmatched. CDR3 length: 17 residues. Germline-derived CDR1 and CDR2 are MGHRA and YSYEKL. The CDR3 protein is CASSQVADRGRTDTQYF. CDR3 DNA: TGCGCCAGCAGCCAAGTGGCGGACAGGGGCCGCACAGATACGCAGTATTTT.

This clone is a singleton in its sample. This chain links TRBV2 with TRBJ1-1, with TRBD1 matching over 8 bases. This CDR3 has 15 residues. From germline, CDR1 is SNHLY and CDR2 FYNNEI. The V gene end was trimmed by 7 bases and the J gene end by 0 bases; junction bases not matched to a gene: 7. Here the CDR3 reads CASTQQGALNTEAFF. In nucleotides, the CDR3 is TGTGCCAGCACCCAGCAGGGGGCCTTGAACACTGAAGCTTTCTTT.

The rearrangement uses TRBV7-6 and TRBJ2-7, with TRBD2 matching over 10 bases. The germline V gene has CDR1 SGHVS and CDR2 FNYEAQ. V shed 2 bases, J shed 0 bases, and the junction held 10 bases outside the gene matches. The CDR3 runs to 18 residues. The DNA of the CDR3 is TGTGCCAGCAGCTTAATCGCCCTAGCGGGAGAGAGCTCCTACGAGCAGTACTTC. Translated: CASSLIALAGESSYEQYF.

This sequence joins TRBV10-3 and TRBJ2-7; 7 nucleotides line up with TRBD1. Germline assignment: CDR1 ENHRY and CDR2 SYGVKD. Losses at the gene ends were 7 bases for V and 3 bases for J; bases not matched to a gene: 6. The CDR3 is made up of 13 amino acids. CDR3 in amino acids: CAIKETGNYEQYF. DNA of the CDR3: TGTGCCATCAAGGAGACAGGGAACTACGAGCAGTACTTC.

This chain joins TRBV5-1 and TRBJ2-2; a weak D match, TRBD2 (6 bases). The V end was cut by 0 bases, the J end by 2 bases, with 11 bases between. The length of the CDR3 is 16 residues. Germline CDR1 reads SGHRS; CDR2 reads YFSETQ. CDR3 nucleotide sequence: TGCGCCAGCAGCTTGGAAAGGGGACTCAACACCGGGGAGCTGTTTTTT. Translated: CASSLERGLNTGELFF.

The J gene is TRBJ2-2, the V gene TRBV4-1, with 12 bases identical to TRBD2. Germline V gene sequence: CDR1 MGHRA, CDR2 YSYEKL. V gave up 4 bases and J gave up 5 bases; unmatched junction bases: 17. There are 20 residues in the CDR3. The CDR3 DNA sequence: TGCGCCAGCAGCCGCGCCCCTAGCGGGGGGGCCGATGGTCAAACCGGGGAGCTGTTTTTT. It yields the protein CASSRAPSGGADGQTGELFF.

The chain uses TRBV9 and TRBJ2-2; D is perhaps TRBD2 (5 bases). With 5 bases removed from V and 0 bases from J, the gap between germline ends came to 11 bases. Per the germline V gene, CDR1 is SGDLS and CDR2 is YYNGEE. This CDR3 spans 15 amino acids. CDR3 amino acids: CASRPDGTNTGELFF. The CDR3 region has the DNA TGTGCCAGCAGACCTGACGGGACGAACACCGGGGAGCTGTTTTTT.

This chain connects TRBV4-1 to TRBJ2-2, with D perhaps matching TRBD2 (7 bases). CDR1 and CDR2 from the germline V gene are MGHRA and YSYEKL. The V gene lost 9 bases and the J gene lost 3 bases, with 38 bases spanning the gap. The CDR3 covers 22 residues. The CDR3 loop is CARATARGRLFLQYFYTGELFF. DNA for the CDR3: TGCGCCAGAGCGACGGCGCGGGGGCGCCTCTTTTTACAATACTTTTACACCGGGGAGCTGTTTTTT.

V usage is TRBV2 and J usage is TRBJ1-1; D not certain. CDR3 length: 13 amino acids. V was clipped by 6 bases and J by 11 bases, with 19 bases between them. Germline V gives CDR1 SNHLY, CDR2 FYNNEI. The CDR3 loop is CASSVPGERLAFF. CDR3 coding DNA: TGTGCCAGCAGCGTCCCCGGGGAACGATTGGCTTTCTTT.

This chain connects TRBV2 to TRBJ1-1, with 9 bases aligning to TRBD1. J gave up 4 bases and V 8 bases, and 8 bases lay outside the gene matches. Germline lookup yields CDR1 SNHLY and CDR2 FYNNEI. The CDR3 extends over 14 amino acids. The CDR3 reads CASDPGQGTTEAFF. DNA for the CDR3: TGTGCCAGCGATCCGGGACAGGGTACCACTGAAGCTTTCTTT.

This rearrangement joins TRBV7-8 to TRBJ2-1; no clear D gene. With 10 bases removed from V and 3 bases from J, the gap between germline ends came to 16 bases. Germline V CDR1 and CDR2: SGHVS, FQNEAQ. CDR3 size: 14 residues. This CDR3 is CAITELRSYNEQFF. CDR3 nucleotides: TGTGCCATCACGGAACTAAGGAGCTACAATGAGCAGTTCTTC.

The V gene is TRBV27, the J gene TRBJ1-1; D remains ambiguous. Germline V gene lookup returns CDR1 MNHEY and CDR2 SMNVEV (reference sequence). The CDR3 runs 15 residues. Trimming took off 8 bases at V and 1 base at J, with 17 bases between the two ends. Written as DNA, the CDR3 is TGTGCCAGCTCTCTGTTCGGGGTTGCGAACACTGAAGCTTTCTTT. The encoded protein is CASSLFGVANTEAFF.

The genes are TRBV28 and TRBJ2-7; 9 positions agree with TRBD1. V gave up 6 bases and J gave up 7 bases; unmatched junction bases: 4. This CDR3 has 12 amino acids. CDR1 and CDR2 from the germline V gene are MDHEN and SYDVKM. DNA for the CDR3: TGTGCCAGCAGACAGGGGGCAGGGGAGCAGTACTTC. Its protein is CASRQGAGEQYF.

This chain connects TRBV5-1 to TRBJ1-1; no clear D. Germline V lookup: CDR1 SGHRS, CDR2 YFSETQ. The CDR3 is 14 residues long. Trimming cost V 0 bases and J 5 bases, with 11 bases left between them. This CDR3 is CASSLALRRTEAFF. As DNA, the CDR3 is TGCGCCAGCAGCTTGGCCCTTAGGCGGACTGAAGCTTTCTTT.